Presented here are 15 T cell receptor beta chains from one specimen sequenced in a study of T cell responses to AZD1222 COVID-19 vaccine. The assay was immunoSEQ multiplex PCR, and TCRdb's table has in-frame clones only and misses some. The sample holds 150,000 to 200,000 clones, roughly 90% seen once. Sequencing was performed on peripheral blood, taken 28 days after the second AZD1222 dose. These TCRs come from an adult who received the AZD1222 COVID-19 vaccine.

The rearrangement uses TRBV6-1 and TRBJ2-7, with 8 positions matching TRBD1. The germline gives CDR1 MNHNS, CDR2 SASEGT. This CDR3 spans 14 amino acids. V gave up 2 bases and J gave up 4 bases; unmatched junction bases: 4. The CDR3 region has the DNA TGTGCCAGCAGTGAACAGGGGGCTTGGTACGAGCAGTACTTC. Its protein product is CASSEQGAWYEQYF.

Here the CDR3 reads CASSLAGNTGELFF. The CDR3 region has the DNA TGTGCCAGCAGCCTAGCGGGAAACACCGGGGAGCTGTTTTTT. The chain joins TRBV2 to TRBJ2-2; 9 nucleotides align to TRBD2. The V and J ends lost 6 bases and 2 bases, in that order; junction bases with no gene match: 1. The CDR3 is 14 amino acids. Germline values: CDR1 SNHLY, CDR2 FYNNEI.

This sequence joins TRBV6-2 or TRBV6-3 and TRBJ2-5; 14 bases fit TRBD2. The CDR3 length is 17 residues. Germline-derived CDR1 and CDR2 are MNHEY and SVGEGT. Germline trimming cut 5 bases from V and 2 bases from J; bases unmatched to any gene: 7. The CDR3 is CASSTGLAGGPQETQYF. CDR3 sequence (DNA): TGTGCCAGCAGTACCGGACTAGCGGGGGGACCTCAAGAGACCCAGTACTTC.

The chain links TRBV18 to TRBJ2-1; 11 bases map to TRBD2. Trimming cost V 5 bases and J 6 bases; bases outside gene matches: 9. Germline V lookup: CDR1 KGHSH, CDR2 LQKENI. The CDR3 extends over 16 amino acids. The CDR3 protein is CASSSTTSGSLNEQFF. CDR3 bases: TGTGCCAGCTCATCGACTACTAGCGGGAGTCTCAATGAGCAGTTCTTC.

To note about this clone: The sample carries other DNA sequences with the same CDR3. The chain combines TRBV27 with TRBJ1-1; D remains ambiguous. Trimming cost V 2 bases and J 1 base, with 5 bases left between them. Germline loops: CDR1 MNHEY, CDR2 SMNVEV (reference sequence). CDR3 size: 13 residues. CDR3 amino acids: CASSLTENTEAFF. DNA for the CDR3: TGTGCCAGCAGTTTAACGGAGAACACTGAAGCTTTCTTT.

The V gene is TRBV4-2, the J gene TRBJ2-1; perhaps TRBD2 as D (5 bases). This CDR3 region has 14 residues. V was cut by 11 bases and J by 0 bases, with 14 bases left in between. CDR1 LGHNA and CDR2 YNFKEQ come from the germline V gene. The CDR3 is CASTKSGSYNEQFF. As DNA, the CDR3 is TGTGCCTCGACCAAGAGCGGCTCCTACAATGAGCAGTTCTTC.

This chain uses TRBV14 with TRBJ2-3; 9 bases map to TRBD2. V lost 4 bases to trimming and J lost 2 bases; unmatched junction nucleotides: 1. The length of the CDR3 is 14 residues. CDR1 and CDR2 (germline): SGHDN, FVKESK. The CDR3, as DNA: TGTGCCAGCAGCCCTAGCGGGAACACAGATACGCAGTATTTT. Translating it yields CASSPSGNTDTQYF.

V and J are TRBV12-5 and TRBJ2-5, with D possibly called TRBD1 or TRBD2 (5 bases each). Trimming cost V 1 base and J 2 bases, with 14 bases left between them. The CDR3 has 16 residues. Germline CDR1 is LGHNT and CDR2 is FRNRAP. CDR3 nucleotide sequence: TGTGCTAGTGGTTTGGGAAAGAGGGGTATTCAAGAGACCCAGTACTTC. It is translated as CASGLGKRGIQETQYF.

The chain links TRBV27 to TRBJ1-5; 11 positions match TRBD1. CDR1 and CDR2 (germline): MNHEY, SMNVEV (reference sequence). The CDR3 loop spans 17 amino acids. Trimming took 5 bases from V and 2 from J; bases not matched to a gene: 8. Here the CDR3 reads CASSLGTGGLGNQPQHF. The DNA of the CDR3 is TGTGCCAGCAGTCTGGGGACAGGGGGATTGGGCAATCAGCCCCAGCATTTT.

This clone occurred once. The chain combines TRBV28 with TRBJ1-3; TRBD1 matches 11 bases. Unmatched junction bases numbered 7, after V lost 4 bases and J lost 2 bases. The CDR3 totals 17 residues. Germline V gene data show CDR1 as MDHEN and CDR2 as SYDVKM. Here the CDR3 DNA reads TGTGCCAGCAGTTCCTACCGGGACAGGGGGACTGGAAACACCATATATTTT. Amino acids: CASSSYRDRGTGNTIYF.

This clone was seen just once. The genes are TRBV28 and TRBJ1-4; D is unclear. The germline V gene has CDR1 MDHEN and CDR2 SYDVKM. The CDR3 covers 13 residues. V gave up 6 bases and J gave up 8 bases, with 13 bases separating them. The CDR3: CASSKAQKEKLFF. Written as DNA, the CDR3 is TGTGCCAGCAGCAAGGCCCAGAAAGAAAAACTGTTTTTT. Full variable domain (missing parts from reference TRBV28 and TRBJ1-4): DVKVTQSSRYLVKRTGEKVFLECVQDMDHENMFWYRQDPGLGLRLIYFSYDVKMKEKGDIPEGYSVSREKKERFSLILESASTNQTSMYLCASSKAQKEKLFFGSGTQLSVL.

The chain employs TRBV7-9 and TRBJ1-5, with TRBD1 matching 11 bases. Looked up from germline, CDR1 is SEHNR and CDR2 is FQNEAQ (reference sequence). The junction had 13 bases not matched to a gene; V was cut back by 5 bases and J by 1 base. The CDR3 contains 19 residues. The DNA of the CDR3 is TGTGCCAGCAGCGCCGAGCCGGGACAGGGGGAAGGGAGCAATCAGCCCCAGCATTTT. It encodes CASSAEPGQGEGSNQPQHF.

The chain links TRBV7-9 to TRBJ1-6; a weak D match, TRBD1 (5 bases). This CDR3 spans 14 amino acids. V was pared by 7 bases and J by 7 bases, with 14 bases between. Germline V lookup: CDR1 SEHNR, CDR2 FQNEAQ (reference sequence). DNA of the CDR3: TGTGCCAGCACCCTCATCTGGGGGAATTCACCCCTCCACTTT. Encoded protein: CASTLIWGNSPLHF.

This chain joins TRBV11-1 and TRBJ1-3; D might be TRBD1 (6 bases). Per germline, CDR1 SGHAT and CDR2 FQDESV (reference sequence). Trimming left V 5 bases short and J 0 bases short, with 11 bases between. The CDR3 contains 15 residues. Written as DNA, the CDR3 is TGTGCCAGCAGCGACAGGACAGTCTCTGGAAACACCATATATTTT. Protein sequence: CASSDRTVSGNTIYF.

The chain has TRBV4-1 and TRBJ1-1; no definite D call. Trimming cost V 4 bases and J 2 bases, with 17 bases left between them. CDR1 MGHRA and CDR2 YSYEKL come from the germline V gene. The length of the CDR3 is 16 residues. CDR3 bases: TGCGCCAGCAGCCCGGCCAGAGGAGCAGGAAACACTGAAGCTTTCTTT. Translation: CASSPARGAGNTEAFF.